Presented here are 25 T cell receptor beta chains from one specimen sequenced in a study of T cell changes during pregnancy in multiple sclerosis. TCRdb keeps only in-frame clones here, not all; method: immunoSEQ multiplex PCR. The sample holds 60,000 or so clones; around nine tenths are singletons and the top ten take 0.85%. This specimen consisted of peripheral blood, obtained before pregnancy. The receptors here all came from a female donor with multiple sclerosis, enrolled in a pregnancy study.

The rearrangement links TRBV5-6 to TRBJ1-2; D is possibly TRBD1 (5 bases). The CDR3 length is 15 residues. CDR1 SGHDT and CDR2 YYEEEE come from the germline V gene. V was clipped by 0 bases and J by 8 bases, with 17 bases between them. CDR3 sequence reads: CASSLGQSKATGYTF. The CDR3 DNA reads as TGTGCCAGCAGCTTGGGACAGTCCAAGGCGACGGGCTACACCTTC.

The chain links TRBV7-3 to TRBJ2-1; 10 nucleotides match TRBD2. The V and J ends lost 5 bases and 8 bases, in that order; junction bases with no gene match: 9. Germline CDR1 and CDR2: SGHTA and FQGTGA. CDR3 length equals 15 residues. In DNA form, the CDR3 reads TGTGCCAGCAGCCCACGGCAGCGGGGGGGGCATGAGCAGTTCTTC. Protein product: CASSPRQRGGHEQFF. The full variable domain, with the rest looked up from reference TRBV7-3 and TRBJ2-1, is GAGVSQTPSNKVTEKGKYVELRCDPISGHTALYWYRQSLGQGPEFLIYFQGTGAADDSGLPNDRFFAVRPEGSVSTLKIQRTERGDSAVYLCASSPRQRGGHEQFFGPGTRLTVL.

This sequence joins TRBV5-1 and TRBJ2-2; tentative D call: TRBD2 (5 bases). CDR3 length equals 13 residues. V lost 3 bases and J 6 bases, leaving 9 bases between the germline ends. CDR1 SGHRS and CDR2 YFSETQ come from the germline V gene. This chain's CDR3 is CASSSEGAGELFF. CDR3 DNA sequence: TGCGCCAGCAGCTCCGAGGGCGCCGGGGAGCTGTTTTTT.

A single count supports this clone. This chain links TRBV9 with TRBJ2-1; a weak D match, TRBD2 (11 bases). The CDR3 spans 19 residues. V was shortened by 5 bases and J by 4 bases, with 28 bases between the two germline ends. Per the germline V gene, CDR1 is SGDLS and CDR2 is YYNGEE. The CDR3 spells CASSPTGQGWTSGYNEQFF. CDR3 DNA: TGTGCCAGCAGTCCCACGGGACAGGGGTGGACTAGCGGGTACAATGAGCAGTTCTTC.

The gene calls are TRBV11-3 and TRBJ1-1, with D perhaps TRBD1 (5 bases). Trimming removed 5 bases from V and 1 base from J, with 14 bases in between. The CDR3 consists of 15 residues. Germline V gene sequence: CDR1 SGHNT, CDR2 YENEEA. The CDR3 sequence: CASSQWGRENTEAFF. As DNA, the CDR3 is TGTGCCAGCAGCCAGTGGGGGAGGGAGAACACTGAAGCTTTCTTT.

The V call is TRBV10-3, the J call TRBJ2-6, with TRBD2 matching 15 bases. The CDR3 totals 19 residues. The germline CDR1 and CDR2 sequences are ENHRY and SYGVKD. J gave up 1 base and V 10 bases, and 11 bases lay outside the gene matches. CDR3: CATAGTSGGRVSGANVLTF. The DNA of the CDR3 is TGTGCCACCGCCGGGACTAGCGGGGGGCGGGTGTCTGGGGCCAACGTCCTGACTTTC.

The genes are TRBV6-1 and TRBJ1-2, with 7 bases aligning to TRBD1. Unmatched junction bases numbered 10, after V lost 7 bases and J lost 5 bases. There are 14 residues in the CDR3. Germline lookup yields CDR1 MNHNS and CDR2 SASEGT. CDR3 protein: CASTTMQGGYGYTF. The CDR3 nucleotides read TGTGCCAGCACCACCATGCAGGGGGGATATGGCTACACCTTC.

V usage is TRBV4-2 and J usage is TRBJ2-2, with D possibly being TRBD1 (5 bases). This CDR3 has 14 residues. V was clipped by 1 base and J by 5 bases, with 8 bases between them. The germline gives CDR1 LGHNA, CDR2 YNFKEQ. In DNA form, the CDR3 reads TGTGCCAGCAGCCAAGTATCAGGGACCGGGGAGCTGTTTTTT. Its translation is CASSQVSGTGELFF.

This chain links TRBV19 with TRBJ2-7; D remains ambiguous. Germline lookup yields CDR1 LNHDA and CDR2 SQIVND (reference sequence). V was clipped by 3 bases and J by 7 bases, with 13 bases between them. The CDR3 covers 13 residues. CDR3 protein: CASSIGPGEEQYF. DNA for the CDR3: TGTGCCAGTAGTATCGGTCCTGGAGAAGAGCAGTACTTC.

CDR3 region: CASREMGGGAVTDTQYF. The CDR3 DNA sequence: TGTGCCAGTAGAGAAATGGGCGGGGGGGCAGTTACAGATACGCAGTATTTT. The gene calls are TRBV19 and TRBJ2-3, with 9 positions matching TRBD2. V was clipped by 6 bases and J by 3 bases; unmatched bases: 13. The germline V gene has CDR1 LNHDA and CDR2 SQIVND (reference sequence). This CDR3 has 17 amino acids.

V and J are TRBV7-2 and TRBJ2-5; D gene uncertain. The CDR3 has 14 amino acids. Germline lookup yields CDR1 SGHTA and CDR2 FQGNSA. V was cut by 2 bases and J by 5 bases, with 12 bases left in between. CDR3 sequence (DNA): TGTGCCAGCAGCTTAAAGTTAGCCGGGGAGACCCAGTACTTC. It specifies CASSLKLAGETQYF.

The chain couples TRBV7-8 to TRBJ2-5; a possible D gene is TRBD1 (5 bases). This CDR3 is built from 17 residues. CDR1 SGHVS and CDR2 FQNEAQ come from the germline V gene. V lost 4 bases and J lost 2, with 20 bases in between. The DNA of the CDR3 is TGTGCCAGCAGCTCCAGCCTCAGGGTTGCCCCTCAAGAGACCCAGTACTTC. It yields the protein CASSSSLRVAPQETQYF.

This chain connects TRBV9 to TRBJ1-2; D call uncertain. This CDR3 comprises 15 residues. V was shortened by 3 bases and J by 5 bases, with 17 bases between the two germline ends. Germline-derived CDR1 and CDR2 are SGDLS and YYNGEE. DNA for the CDR3: TGTGCCAGCAGCGCTTATCAAGCCACCCCTTATGGCTACACCTTC. It translates to CASSAYQATPYGYTF.

The chain employs TRBV7-2 and TRBJ1-1; the D gene is possibly TRBD1 (6 bases). Looked up from germline, CDR1 is SGHTA and CDR2 is FQGNSA. The CDR3 consists of 15 residues. Trimming pared 6 bases from V and 0 bases from J, leaving 14 bases between. The CDR3 reads CASRLKGGLNTEAFF. The CDR3 DNA follows: TGTGCCAGCAGGTTAAAGGGGGGGCTGAACACTGAAGCTTTCTTT.

V is TRBV18 and J is TRBJ1-1, with D possibly matching TRBD1 (5 bases). CDR3 length: 14 amino acids. Trimming removed 2 bases at V and 1 base at J, with 8 bases between. In germline, CDR1 is KGHSH, CDR2 LQKENI. The CDR3 bases are TGTGCCAGCTCACCAAGGGGCCAGAACACTGAAGCTTTCTTT. It translates to CASSPRGQNTEAFF. Drawing the rest from reference TRBV18 and TRBJ1-1, the complete variable domain is NAGVMQNPRHLVRRRGQEARLRCSPMKGHSHVYWYRQLPEEGLKFMVYLQKENIIDESGMPKERFSAEFPKEGPSILRIQQVVRGDSAAYFCASSPRGQNTEAFFGQGTRLTVV.

The chain links TRBV7-2 to TRBJ1-1; 8 bases agree with TRBD1. Losses at the gene ends were 5 bases for V and 4 bases for J; bases not matched to a gene: 6. Germline CDR1 SGHTA, CDR2 FQGNSA. This CDR3 contains 14 residues. The chain's CDR3 is CASSRRQGSTEAFF. The DNA of the CDR3 is TGTGCCAGCAGCCGGAGACAGGGGAGCACTGAAGCTTTCTTT. The full variable domain, rest sourced from reference TRBV7-2 and TRBJ1-1, is GAGVSQSPSNKVTEKGKDVELRCDPISGHTALYWYRQSLGQGLEFLIYFQGNSAPDKSGLPSDRFSAERTGGSVSTLTIQRTQQEDSAVYLCASSRRQGSTEAFFGQGTRLTVV.

CDR3: CASSPGTGRTGELFF. CDR3 bases: TGTGCCAGTAGTCCCGGGACAGGGAGGACGGGGGAGCTGTTTTTT. The chain links TRBV19 to TRBJ2-2, with TRBD1 matching 9 bases. The V segment lost 5 bases and the J segment 8 bases; nucleotides outside the gene matches: 9. Germline V gene data show CDR1 as LNHDA and CDR2 as SQIVND (reference sequence). The CDR3 has 15 residues.

This clone was recorded a few times. CDR3 in amino acids: CASSTTTEIYNSPLHF. The CDR3 nucleotides are TGTGCCAGTAGTACAACGACAGAAATCTATAATTCACCCCTCCACTTT. This sequence joins TRBV19 and TRBJ1-6; maybe TRBD1 (5 bases). Per the germline V gene, CDR1 is LNHDA and CDR2 is SQIVND (reference sequence). CDR3 size: 16 residues. V dropped 4 bases and J dropped 3 bases, with 13 bases sitting between them. The full variable domain, its missing parts supplied by reference TRBV19 and TRBJ1-6, is DGGITQSPKYLFRKEGQNVTLSCEQNLNHDAMYWYRQDPGQGLRLIYYSQIVNDFQKGDIAEGYSVSREKKESFPLTVTSAQKNPTAFYLCASSTTTEIYNSPLHFGNGTRLTVT.

J is TRBJ2-7 and V is TRBV6-9, with 11 bases aligning to TRBD1. The trim removed 10 bases at V and 6 bases at J, leaving 8 bases unmatched. Looked up from germline, CDR1 is MNHGY and CDR2 is SVAAGI. This CDR3 has 13 amino acids. The CDR3 loop is CAIKTGTGGEQYF. The DNA of the CDR3 is TGTGCCATCAAGACCGGGACAGGGGGCGAGCAGTACTTC.

The V and J genes are TRBV21-1 and TRBJ1-1. TRBV21-1 constitutes a pseudogene. The CDR3 is made up of 15 amino acids. In DNA, the CDR3 is TGTGCCAGCACCCCAAGGGAGGGCCGGGACACTGAAGCTTTCTTT. Protein product: CASTPREGRDTEAFF.

V and J are TRBV5-5 and TRBJ2-2; D call uncertain. The germline gives CDR1 SGHKS, CDR2 YYEKEE (reference sequence). Between the trimmed V and J ends, which lost 0 bases and 4 bases, there was a span of 10 bases. This CDR3 has 15 residues. This CDR3 reads CASSLASPTTGELFF. In DNA form, the CDR3 reads TGTGCCAGCAGCTTGGCTAGTCCTACCACCGGGGAGCTGTTTTTT. Full variable domain (rest looked up from reference TRBV5-5 and TRBJ2-2): DAGVTQSPTHLIKTRGQQVTLRCSPISGHKSVSWYQQVLGQGPQFIFQYYEKEERGRGNFPDRFSARQFPNYSSELNVNALLLGDSALYLCASSLASPTTGELFFGEGSRLTVL.

The rearrangement uses TRBV21-1 and TRBJ2-2; TRBD2, the table's D call, lacks a check against the DNA. TRBV21-1 is a pseudogene segment. The CDR3 is made up of 14 amino acids. As DNA, the CDR3 is TGTGCCAGCAGCACGACGTTTCGGGACGGGGAGCTGTTTTTT. This codes for CASSTTFRDGELFF.

The J gene is TRBJ2-7, the V gene TRBV5-1, with D tentatively TRBD2 (7 bases). This CDR3 comprises 14 residues. The V gene's germline CDR1 is SGHRS and CDR2 YFSETQ. Trimming left V 1 base short and J 5 bases short, with 13 bases between. CDR3 loop: CASSLPGGQNEQYF. CDR3 DNA: TGCGCCAGCAGCTTGCCGGGGGGCCAGAACGAGCAGTACTTC. Full variable domain (outside the CDR3, taken from reference TRBV5-1 and TRBJ2-7): KAGVTQTPRYLIKTRGQQVTLSCSPISGHRSVSWYQQTPGQGLQFLFEYFSETQRNKGNFPGRFSGRQFSNSRSEMNVSTLELGDSALYLCASSLPGGQNEQYFGPGTRLTVT.

The rearrangement joins TRBV5-5 to TRBJ1-2; D not resolved. Germline lookup yields CDR1 SGHKS and CDR2 YYEKEE (reference sequence). Deletions cut 3 bases from V and 5 bases from J, with 14 bases between. This CDR3 has 14 amino acids. CDR3 region: CASSSLSAGYGYTF. CDR3 nucleotides: TGTGCCAGCAGCTCCCTTAGCGCGGGGTATGGCTACACCTTC.

The chain combines TRBV6-1 with TRBJ1-1; D is undetermined. The V end lost 4 bases, the J end lost 5 bases, and 14 bases lay between the germline ends. Germline V gene data show CDR1 as MNHNS and CDR2 as SASEGT. This CDR3 comprises 14 residues. This chain's CDR3 is CASSAPGTLTEAFF. CDR3 nucleotides: TGTGCCAGCAGTGCGCCGGGAACCCTTACTGAAGCTTTCTTT.